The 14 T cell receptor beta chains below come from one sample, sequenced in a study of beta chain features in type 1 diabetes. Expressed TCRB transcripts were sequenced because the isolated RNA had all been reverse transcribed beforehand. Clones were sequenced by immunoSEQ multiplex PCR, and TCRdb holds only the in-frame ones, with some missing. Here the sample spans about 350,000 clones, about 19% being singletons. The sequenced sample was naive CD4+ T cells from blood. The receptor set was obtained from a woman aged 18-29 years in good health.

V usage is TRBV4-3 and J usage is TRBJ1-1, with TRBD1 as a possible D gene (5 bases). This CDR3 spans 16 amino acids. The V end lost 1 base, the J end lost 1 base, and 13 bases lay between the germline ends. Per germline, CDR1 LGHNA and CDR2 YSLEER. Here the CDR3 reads CASSQAIGTSNTEAFF. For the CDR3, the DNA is TGCGCCAGCAGCCAAGCAATCGGGACTTCGAACACTGAAGCTTTCTTT.

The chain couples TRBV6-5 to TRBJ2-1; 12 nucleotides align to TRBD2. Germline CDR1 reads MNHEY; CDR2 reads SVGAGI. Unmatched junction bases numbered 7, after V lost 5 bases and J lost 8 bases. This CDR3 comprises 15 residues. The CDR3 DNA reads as TGTGCCAGCAGTCCGACTAGCGGGGGCTGGGATGAGCAGTTCTTC. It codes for CASSPTSGGWDEQFF.

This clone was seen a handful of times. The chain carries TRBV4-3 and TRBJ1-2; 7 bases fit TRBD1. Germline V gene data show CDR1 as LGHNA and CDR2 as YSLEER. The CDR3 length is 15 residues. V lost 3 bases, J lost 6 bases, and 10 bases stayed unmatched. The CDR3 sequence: CASSQFLQGLDGYTF. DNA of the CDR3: TGCGCCAGCAGCCAGTTCTTACAGGGGTTGGATGGCTACACCTTC.

CDR3 bases: TGTGCCACCAGCAGGACTAGCGGGAGATGGGAGACCCAGTACTTC. Translated: CATSRTSGRWETQYF. J is TRBJ2-5 and V is TRBV15, with 12 positions matching TRBD2. Germline V gene lookup returns CDR1 LNHNV and CDR2 YYDKDF (reference sequence). V lost 3 bases, J lost 5 bases, and 4 bases stayed unmatched. CDR3 size: 15 residues.

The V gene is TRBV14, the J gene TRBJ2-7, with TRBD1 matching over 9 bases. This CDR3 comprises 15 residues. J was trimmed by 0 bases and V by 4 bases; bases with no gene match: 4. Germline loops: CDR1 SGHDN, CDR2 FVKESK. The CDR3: CASSRGQGSSYEQYF. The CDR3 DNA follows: TGTGCCAGCAGCCGAGGACAGGGGAGCTCCTACGAGCAGTACTTC.

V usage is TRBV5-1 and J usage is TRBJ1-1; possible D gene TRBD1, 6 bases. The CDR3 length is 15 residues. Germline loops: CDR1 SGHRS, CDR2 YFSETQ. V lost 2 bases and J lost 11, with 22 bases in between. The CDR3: CASSLLDRSTRGAFF. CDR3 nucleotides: TGCGCCAGCAGCTTACTAGACAGGTCTACTCGCGGCGCTTTCTTT.

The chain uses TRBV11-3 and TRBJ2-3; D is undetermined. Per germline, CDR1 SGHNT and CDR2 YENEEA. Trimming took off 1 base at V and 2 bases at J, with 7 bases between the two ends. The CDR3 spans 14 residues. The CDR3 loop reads CASSLGVVTDTQYF. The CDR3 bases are TGTGCCAGCAGCTTAGGCGTCGTCACAGATACGCAGTATTTT.

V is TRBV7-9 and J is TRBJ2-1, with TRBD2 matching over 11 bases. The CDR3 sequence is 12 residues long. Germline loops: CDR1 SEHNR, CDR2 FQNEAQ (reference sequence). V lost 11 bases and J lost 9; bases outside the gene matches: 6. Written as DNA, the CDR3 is TGTGCCGGGGGACTAGCGGTCGGTGAGCAGTTCTTC. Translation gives CAGGLAVGEQFF.

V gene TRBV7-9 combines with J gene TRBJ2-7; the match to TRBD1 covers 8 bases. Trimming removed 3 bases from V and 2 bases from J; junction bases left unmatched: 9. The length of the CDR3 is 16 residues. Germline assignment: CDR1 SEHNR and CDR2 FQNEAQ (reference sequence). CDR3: CASSFWVGTGAYEQYF. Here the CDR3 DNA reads TGTGCCAGCAGCTTCTGGGTCGGGACAGGAGCCTACGAGCAGTACTTC.

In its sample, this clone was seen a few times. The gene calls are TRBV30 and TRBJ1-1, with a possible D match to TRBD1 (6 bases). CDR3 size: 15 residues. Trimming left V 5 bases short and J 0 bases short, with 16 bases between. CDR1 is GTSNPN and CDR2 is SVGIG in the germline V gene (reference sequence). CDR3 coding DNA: TGTGCCTGGTTAGGGAAGGGACATTTGAACACTGAAGCTTTCTTT. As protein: CAWLGKGHLNTEAFF.

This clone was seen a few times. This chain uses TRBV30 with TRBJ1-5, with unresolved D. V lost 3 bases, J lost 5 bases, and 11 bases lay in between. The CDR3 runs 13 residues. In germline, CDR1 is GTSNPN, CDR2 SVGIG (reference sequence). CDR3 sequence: CAWSPGGDQPQHF. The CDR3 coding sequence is TGTGCCTGGAGCCCCGGTGGAGATCAGCCCCAGCATTTT.

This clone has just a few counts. In DNA form, the CDR3 reads TGTGCCTGGAGTGTAATCCCTAATGAGCAGTTCTTC. Protein: CAWSVIPNEQFF. The gene calls are TRBV30 and TRBJ2-1; D gene unclear. Looked up from germline, CDR1 is GTSNPN and CDR2 is SVGIG (reference sequence). The CDR3 covers 12 residues. Trimming took 0 bases from V and 7 from J, leaving 7 bases between them.

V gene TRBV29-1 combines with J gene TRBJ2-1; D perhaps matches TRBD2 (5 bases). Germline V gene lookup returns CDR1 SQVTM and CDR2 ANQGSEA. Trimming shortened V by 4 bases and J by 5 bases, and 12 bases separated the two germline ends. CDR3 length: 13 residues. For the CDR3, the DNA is TGCAGCGTTGGGATAGCGTTAGACAATGAGCAGTTCTTC. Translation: CSVGIALDNEQFF.

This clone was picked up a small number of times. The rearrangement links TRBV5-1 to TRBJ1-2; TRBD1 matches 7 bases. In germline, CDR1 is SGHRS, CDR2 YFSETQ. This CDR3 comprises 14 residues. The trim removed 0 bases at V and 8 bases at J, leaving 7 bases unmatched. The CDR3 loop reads CASSLETGSSGYTF. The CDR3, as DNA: TGCGCCAGCAGCTTGGAGACAGGGTCGAGCGGCTACACCTTC.